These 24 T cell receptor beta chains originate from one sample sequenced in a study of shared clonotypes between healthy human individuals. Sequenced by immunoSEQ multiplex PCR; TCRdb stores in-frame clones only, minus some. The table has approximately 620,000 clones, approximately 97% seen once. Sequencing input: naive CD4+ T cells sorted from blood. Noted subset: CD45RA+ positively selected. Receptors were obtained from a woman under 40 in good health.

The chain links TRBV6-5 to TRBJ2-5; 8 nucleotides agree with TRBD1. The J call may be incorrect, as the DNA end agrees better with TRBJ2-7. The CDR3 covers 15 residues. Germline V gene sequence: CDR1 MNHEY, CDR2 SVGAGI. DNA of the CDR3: TGTGCCAGCAGACAACCGGGACAGGAGAACTACGAGCAGTACTTC. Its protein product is CASRQPGQENYEQYF.

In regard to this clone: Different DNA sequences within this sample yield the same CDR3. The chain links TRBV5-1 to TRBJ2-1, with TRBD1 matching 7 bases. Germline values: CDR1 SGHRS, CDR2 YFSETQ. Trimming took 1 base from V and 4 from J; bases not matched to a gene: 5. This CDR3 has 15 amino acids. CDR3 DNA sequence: TGCGCCAGCAGCTTGACAGGGGATTCATACAATGAGCAGTTCTTC. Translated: CASSLTGDSYNEQFF.

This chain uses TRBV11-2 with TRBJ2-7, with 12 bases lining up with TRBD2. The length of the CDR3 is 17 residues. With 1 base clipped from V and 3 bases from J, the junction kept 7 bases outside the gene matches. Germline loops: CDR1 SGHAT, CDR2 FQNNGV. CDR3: CASSLAPTSGSLYEQYF. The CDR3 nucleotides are TGTGCCAGCAGCTTAGCCCCGACTAGCGGGAGTCTCTACGAGCAGTACTTC.

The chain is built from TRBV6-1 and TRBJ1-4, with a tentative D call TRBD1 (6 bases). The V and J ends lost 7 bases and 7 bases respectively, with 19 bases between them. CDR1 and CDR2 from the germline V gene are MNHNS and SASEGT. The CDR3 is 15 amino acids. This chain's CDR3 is CASIGNQGGGEKLFF. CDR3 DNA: TGTGCCAGCATCGGAAATCAGGGAGGGGGTGAAAAACTGTTTTTT.

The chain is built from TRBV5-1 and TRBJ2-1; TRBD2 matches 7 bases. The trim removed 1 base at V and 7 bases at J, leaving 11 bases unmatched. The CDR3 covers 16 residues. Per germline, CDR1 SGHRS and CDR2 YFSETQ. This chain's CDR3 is CASSLSSSGMGNEQFF. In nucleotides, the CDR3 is TGCGCCAGCAGCTTGTCGTCTAGCGGAATGGGAAATGAGCAGTTCTTC.

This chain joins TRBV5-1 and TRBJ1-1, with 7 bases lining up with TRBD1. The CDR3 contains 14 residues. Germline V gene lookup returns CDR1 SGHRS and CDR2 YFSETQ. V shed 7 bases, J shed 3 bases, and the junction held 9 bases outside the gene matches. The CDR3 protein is CASRMGQPDTEAFF. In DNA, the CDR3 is TGCGCCAGCCGGATGGGACAGCCGGACACTGAAGCTTTCTTT.

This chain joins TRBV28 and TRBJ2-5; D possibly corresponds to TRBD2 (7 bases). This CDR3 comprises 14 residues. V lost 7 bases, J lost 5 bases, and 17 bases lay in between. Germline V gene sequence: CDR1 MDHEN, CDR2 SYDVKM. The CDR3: CASKVGGAGETQYF. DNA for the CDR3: TGTGCCAGCAAAGTAGGGGGGGCTGGGGAGACCCAGTACTTC.

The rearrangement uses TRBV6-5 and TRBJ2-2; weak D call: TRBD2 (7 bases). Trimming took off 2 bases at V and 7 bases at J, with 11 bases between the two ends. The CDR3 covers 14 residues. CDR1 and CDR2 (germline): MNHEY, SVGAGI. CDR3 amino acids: CASSYRGAGGELFF. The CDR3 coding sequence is TGTGCCAGCAGTTACCGGGGGGCCGGCGGGGAGCTGTTTTTT.

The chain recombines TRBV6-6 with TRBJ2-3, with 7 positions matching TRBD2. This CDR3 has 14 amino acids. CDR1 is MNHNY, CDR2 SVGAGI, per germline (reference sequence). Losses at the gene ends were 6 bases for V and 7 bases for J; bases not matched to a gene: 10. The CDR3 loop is CASSSGLGRNTQYF. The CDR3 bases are TGTGCCAGCAGCTCCGGACTAGGGCGGAATACGCAGTATTTT.

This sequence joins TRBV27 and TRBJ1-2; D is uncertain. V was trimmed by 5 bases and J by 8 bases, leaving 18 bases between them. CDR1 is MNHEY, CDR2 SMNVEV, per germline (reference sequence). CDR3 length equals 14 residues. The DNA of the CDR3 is TGTGCCAGCAGTGGACGGACTGCCCCAAGGGGCTACACCTTC. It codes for CASSGRTAPRGYTF.

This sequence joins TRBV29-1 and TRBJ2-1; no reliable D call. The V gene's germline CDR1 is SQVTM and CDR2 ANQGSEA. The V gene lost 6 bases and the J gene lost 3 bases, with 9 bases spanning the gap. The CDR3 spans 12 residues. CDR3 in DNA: TGCAGCGTCAGTCAAAACTACAATGAGCAGTTCTTC. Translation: CSVSQNYNEQFF.

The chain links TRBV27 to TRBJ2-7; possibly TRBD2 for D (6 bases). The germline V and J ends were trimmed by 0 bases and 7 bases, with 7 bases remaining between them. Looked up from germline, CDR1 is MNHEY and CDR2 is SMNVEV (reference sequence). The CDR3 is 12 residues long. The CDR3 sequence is CASSLSGGEQYF. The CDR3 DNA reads TGTGCCAGCAGTTTATCTGGGGGGGAGCAGTACTTC.

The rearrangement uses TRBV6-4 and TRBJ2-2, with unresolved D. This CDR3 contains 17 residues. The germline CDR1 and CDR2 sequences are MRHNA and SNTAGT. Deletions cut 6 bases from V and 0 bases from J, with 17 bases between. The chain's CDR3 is CASSASTYPANTGELFF. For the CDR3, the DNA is TGTGCCAGCAGCGCCTCTACCTACCCGGCGAACACCGGGGAGCTGTTTTTT.

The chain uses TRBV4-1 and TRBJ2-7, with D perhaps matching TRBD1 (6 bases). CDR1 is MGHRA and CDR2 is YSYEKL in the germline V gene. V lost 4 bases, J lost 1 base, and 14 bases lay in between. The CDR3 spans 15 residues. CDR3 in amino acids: CASSPARTASYEQYF. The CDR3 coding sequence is TGCGCCAGCAGCCCTGCCCGGACAGCTTCCTACGAGCAGTACTTC.

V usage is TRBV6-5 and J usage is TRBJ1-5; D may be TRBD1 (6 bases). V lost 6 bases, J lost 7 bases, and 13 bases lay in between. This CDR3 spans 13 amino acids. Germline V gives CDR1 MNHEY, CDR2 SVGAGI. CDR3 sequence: CASSTQGRQPQHF. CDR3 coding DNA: TGTGCCAGCAGCACACAGGGTAGGCAGCCCCAGCATTTT.

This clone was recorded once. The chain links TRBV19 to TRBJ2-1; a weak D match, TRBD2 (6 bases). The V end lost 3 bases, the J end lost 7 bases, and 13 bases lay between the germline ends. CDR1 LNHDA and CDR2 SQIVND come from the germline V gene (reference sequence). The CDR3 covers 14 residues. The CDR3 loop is CASSMPERGNEQFF. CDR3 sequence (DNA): TGTGCCAGTAGTATGCCAGAACGGGGGAATGAGCAGTTCTTC.

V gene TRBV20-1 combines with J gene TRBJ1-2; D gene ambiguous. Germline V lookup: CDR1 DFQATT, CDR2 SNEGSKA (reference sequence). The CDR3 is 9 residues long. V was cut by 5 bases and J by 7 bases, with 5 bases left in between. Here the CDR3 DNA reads TGCAGTGCTGACGGTGGCTACACCTTC. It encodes CSADGGYTF.

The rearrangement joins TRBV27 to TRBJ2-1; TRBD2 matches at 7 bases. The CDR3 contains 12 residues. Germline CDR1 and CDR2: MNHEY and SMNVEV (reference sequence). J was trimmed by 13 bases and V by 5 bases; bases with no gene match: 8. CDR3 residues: CASSPTTGGQFF. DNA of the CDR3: TGTGCCAGCAGTCCTACCACGGGAGGACAGTTCTTC.

The CDR3 DNA reads TGTGCCAGCAGGGAGAAGCGGGAAAGCTCCTACAATGAGCAGTTCTTC. It specifies CASREKRESSYNEQFF. The chain recombines TRBV27 with TRBJ2-1, with 7 bases aligning to TRBD2. V dropped 6 bases and J dropped 0; count of bases not matched to a gene: 8. CDR1 is MNHEY, CDR2 SMNVEV, per germline (reference sequence). This CDR3 is 16 amino acids long.

This CDR3 reads CASSPFGSGTDTQYF. DNA of the CDR3: TGTGCCAGCTCACCATTCGGGAGTGGGACAGATACGCAGTATTTT. The chain carries TRBV18 and TRBJ2-3; D is possibly TRBD2 (6 bases). The ends were cut back, 2 bases at V and 3 bases at J, with 12 bases in the middle. The CDR3 has 15 amino acids. Germline V CDR1 and CDR2: KGHSH, LQKENI.

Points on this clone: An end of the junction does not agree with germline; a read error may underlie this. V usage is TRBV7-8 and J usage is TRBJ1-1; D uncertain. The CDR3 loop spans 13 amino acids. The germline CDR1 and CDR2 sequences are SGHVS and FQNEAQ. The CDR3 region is CASSLEQNTKAFF. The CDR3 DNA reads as TGTGCCAGCAGCTTAGAGCAGAACACTAAAGCTTTCTTT. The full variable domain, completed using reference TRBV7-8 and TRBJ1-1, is GAGVSQSPRYKVAKRGQDVALRCDPISGHVSLFWYQQALGQGPEFLTYFQNEAQLDKSGLPSDRFFAERPEGSVSTLKIQRTQQEDSAVYLCASSLEQNTKAFFGQGTRLTVV.

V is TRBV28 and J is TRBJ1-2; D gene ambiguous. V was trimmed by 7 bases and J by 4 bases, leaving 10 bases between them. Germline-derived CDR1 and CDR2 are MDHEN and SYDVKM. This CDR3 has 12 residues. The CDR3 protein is CASTTYSYGYTF. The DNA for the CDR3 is TGTGCCAGCACCACCTACAGCTATGGCTACACCTTC.

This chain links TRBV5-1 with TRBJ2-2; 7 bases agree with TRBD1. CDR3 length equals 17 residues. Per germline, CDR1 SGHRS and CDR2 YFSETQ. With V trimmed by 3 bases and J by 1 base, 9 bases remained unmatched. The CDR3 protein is CASSSTVQGVNTGELFF. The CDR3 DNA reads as TGCGCCAGCAGCTCAACAGTGCAGGGGGTGAACACCGGGGAGCTGTTTTTT.

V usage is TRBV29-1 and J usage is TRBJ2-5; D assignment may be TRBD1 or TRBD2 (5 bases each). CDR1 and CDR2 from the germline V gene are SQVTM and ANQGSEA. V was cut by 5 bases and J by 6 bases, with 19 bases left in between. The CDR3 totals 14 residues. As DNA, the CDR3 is TGCAGCGTTCTACCCCAGTGGGACGTGAAGACCCAGTACTTC. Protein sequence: CSVLPQWDVKTQYF.